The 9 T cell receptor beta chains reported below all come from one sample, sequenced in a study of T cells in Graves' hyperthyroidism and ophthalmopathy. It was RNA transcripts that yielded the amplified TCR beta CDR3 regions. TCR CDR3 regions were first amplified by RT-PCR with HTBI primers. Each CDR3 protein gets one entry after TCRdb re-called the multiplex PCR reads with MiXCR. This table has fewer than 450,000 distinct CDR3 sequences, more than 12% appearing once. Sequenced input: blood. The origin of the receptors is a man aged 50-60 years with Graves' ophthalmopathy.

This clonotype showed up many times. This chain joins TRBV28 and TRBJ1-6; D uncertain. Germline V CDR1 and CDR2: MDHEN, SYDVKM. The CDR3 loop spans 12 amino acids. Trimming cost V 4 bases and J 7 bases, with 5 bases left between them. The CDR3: CASSSLNSPLHF. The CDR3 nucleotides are TGTGCCAGCAGTTCCTTAAATTCACCCCTCCACTTT.

The CDR3 here is CASSRGQGYSPLHF. The CDR3, as DNA: TGTGCCAGCAGCCGAGGGCAGGGGTATTCACCCCTCCACTTT. The chain carries TRBV9 and TRBJ1-6; weak D call: TRBD1 (6 bases). This CDR3 contains 14 residues. The germline gives CDR1 SGDLS, CDR2 YYNGEE. V was clipped by 4 bases and J by 8 bases, with 13 bases between them.

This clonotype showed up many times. CDR3 sequence: CASRATGDETQYF. CDR3 coding DNA: TGTGCCAGCAGAGCGACAGGGGACGAGACCCAGTACTTC. The V and J genes are TRBV3-1 and TRBJ2-5; 8 bases map to TRBD1. The CDR3 has 13 residues. From germline, CDR1 is LGHDT and CDR2 YNNKEL (reference sequence). Unmatched junction bases numbered 5, after V lost 6 bases and J lost 5 bases.

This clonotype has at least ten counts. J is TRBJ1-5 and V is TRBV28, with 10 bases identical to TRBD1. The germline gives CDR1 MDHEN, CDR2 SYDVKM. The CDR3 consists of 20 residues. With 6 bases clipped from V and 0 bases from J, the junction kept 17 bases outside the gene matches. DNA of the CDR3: TGTGCCAGCAGATCAAGAGGGACCGGGACAGGGGTCTATAGCAATCAGCCCCAGCATTTT. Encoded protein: CASRSRGTGTGVYSNQPQHF.

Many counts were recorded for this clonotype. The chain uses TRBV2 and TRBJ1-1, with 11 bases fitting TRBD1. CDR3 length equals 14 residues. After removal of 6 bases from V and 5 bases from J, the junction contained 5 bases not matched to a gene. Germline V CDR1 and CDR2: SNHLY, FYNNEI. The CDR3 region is CASSWTGGMTEAFF. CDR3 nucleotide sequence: TGTGCCAGCAGCTGGACAGGGGGCATGACTGAAGCTTTCTTT.

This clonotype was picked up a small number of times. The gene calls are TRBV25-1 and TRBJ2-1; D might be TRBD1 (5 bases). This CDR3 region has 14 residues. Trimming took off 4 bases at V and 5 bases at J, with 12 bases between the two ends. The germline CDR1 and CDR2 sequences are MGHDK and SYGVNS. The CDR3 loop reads CASSALQTDNEQFF. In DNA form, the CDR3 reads TGTGCCAGCAGTGCCCTCCAGACAGACAATGAGCAGTTCTTC.

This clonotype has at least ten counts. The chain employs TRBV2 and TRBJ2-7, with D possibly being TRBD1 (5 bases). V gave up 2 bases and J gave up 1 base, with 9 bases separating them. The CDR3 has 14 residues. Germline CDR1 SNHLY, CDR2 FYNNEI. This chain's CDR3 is CASSERGTSYEQYF. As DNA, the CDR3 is TGTGCCAGCAGTGAAAGGGGTACGTCCTACGAGCAGTACTTC. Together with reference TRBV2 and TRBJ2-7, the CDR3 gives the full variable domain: EPEVTQTPSHQVTQMGQEVILRCVPISNHLYFYWYRQILGQKVEFLVSFYNNEISEKSEIFDDQFSVERPDGSNFTLKIRSTKLEDSAMYFCASSERGTSYEQYFGPGTRLTVT.

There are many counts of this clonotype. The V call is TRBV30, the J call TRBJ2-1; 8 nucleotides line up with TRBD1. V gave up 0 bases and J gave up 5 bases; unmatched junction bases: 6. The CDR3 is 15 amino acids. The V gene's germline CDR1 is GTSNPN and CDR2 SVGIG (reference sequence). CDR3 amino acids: CAWSVWDRSDNEQFF. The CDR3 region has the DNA TGTGCCTGGAGTGTGTGGGACAGGAGCGACAATGAGCAGTTCTTC.

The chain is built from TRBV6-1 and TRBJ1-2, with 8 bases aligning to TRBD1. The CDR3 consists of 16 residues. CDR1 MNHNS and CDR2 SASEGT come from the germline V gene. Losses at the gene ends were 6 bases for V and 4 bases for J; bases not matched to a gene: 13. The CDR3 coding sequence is TGTGCCAGCAGATCTGTATCGGCAGGGGGCTCCTATGGCTACACCTTC. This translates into CASRSVSAGGSYGYTF.